The T cell receptor (beta chain) under discussion was sequenced for a study of CD8+ T cells in alopecia areata. The treatment was: oral pan-JAK inhibitor, 5-10 mg twice daily. Specimens obtained from alopecia areata patients comprised lesional scalp punch biopsies and peripheral blood. RNA was extracted and reverse transcribed into cDNA as the sequencing template. TCRdb keeps only in-frame clones here, not all; method: immunoSEQ multiplex PCR. In the table there are about 290,000 clones, 58% of which are singletons. Study results and limitations: Normal scalp had lower clonality than lesional scalp, with alopecia totalis/universalis lesions showing this most strongly.

Germline-derived CDR1 and CDR2 are MNHNS and SASEGT. The CDR3 length is 15 residues. V was cut by 2 bases and J by 4 bases, with 14 bases left in between. Turning to this clone: The target antigen is unknown.

The TCR was taken from a human donor with alopecia areata. The material sequenced was CD4+ T cells sorted from blood, taken at week 24, from a patient treated with tofacitinib. V is TRBV6-1 and J is TRBJ1-2, with a possible D match to TRBD1 (5 bases). The CDR3 nucleotides read TGTGCCAGCAGTGAAATGGGGGTAGGCCTCTATGGCTACACCTTC. This gives the protein CASSEMGVGLYGYTF.